The clone carrying this TCR beta chain was counted between two and nine times. Sequencing used immunoSEQ multiplex PCR; TCRdb keeps in-frame clones, though not all of them. The data show roughly 100,000 clones, approximately 90% seen once. This record belongs to a study of blood T cell repertoires in COVID-19. Trimming stripped 5 bases from V and 7 bases from J, with 12 bases between. The CDR3 has 13 residues. V and J are TRBV12-3 or TRBV12-4 and TRBJ1-5; no clear D. The sequence was obtained from a middle-aged man with active COVID-19. The sequenced material came from peripheral blood. The CDR3 DNA reads TGTGCCAGCAGTCTCACCCTAATACAGCCCCAGCATTTT. The encoded protein is CASSLTLIQPQHF.